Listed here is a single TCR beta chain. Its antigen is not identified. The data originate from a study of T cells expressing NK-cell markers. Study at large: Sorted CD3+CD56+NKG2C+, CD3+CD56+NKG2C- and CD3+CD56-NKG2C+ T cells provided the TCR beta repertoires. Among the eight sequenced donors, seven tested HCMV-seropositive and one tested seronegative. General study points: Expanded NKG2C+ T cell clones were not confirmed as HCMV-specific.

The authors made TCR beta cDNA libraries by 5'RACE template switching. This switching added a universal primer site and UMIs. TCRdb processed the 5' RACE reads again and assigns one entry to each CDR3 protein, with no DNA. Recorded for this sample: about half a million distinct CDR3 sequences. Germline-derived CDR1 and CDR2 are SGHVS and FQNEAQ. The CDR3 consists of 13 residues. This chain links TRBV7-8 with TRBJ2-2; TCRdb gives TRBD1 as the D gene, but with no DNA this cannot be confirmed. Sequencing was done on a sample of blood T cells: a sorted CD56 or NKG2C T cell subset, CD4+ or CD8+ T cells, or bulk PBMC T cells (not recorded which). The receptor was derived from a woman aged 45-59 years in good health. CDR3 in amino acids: CASTAPALRELFF.